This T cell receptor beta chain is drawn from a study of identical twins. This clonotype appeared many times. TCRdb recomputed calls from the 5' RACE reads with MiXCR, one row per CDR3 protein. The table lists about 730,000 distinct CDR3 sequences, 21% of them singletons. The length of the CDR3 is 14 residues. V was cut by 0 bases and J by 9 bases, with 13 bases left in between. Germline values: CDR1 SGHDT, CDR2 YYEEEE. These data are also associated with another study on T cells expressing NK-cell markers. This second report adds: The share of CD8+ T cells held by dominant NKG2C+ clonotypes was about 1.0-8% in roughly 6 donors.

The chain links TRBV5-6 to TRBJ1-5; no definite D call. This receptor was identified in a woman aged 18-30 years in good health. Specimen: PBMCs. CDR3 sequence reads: CASSLGPTPWPQHF. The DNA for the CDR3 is TGTGCCAGCAGCTTGGGACCTACTCCGTGGCCCCAGCATTTT.